This TCR beta chain appears in the sequencing data of a study of control samples from healthy donors and cancer patients (dated by TCRdb to the early 2020s). Germline trimming: 5 bases from V, 3 bases from J; junction bases outside gene matches: 8. Counted from cysteine to phenylalanine, this CDR3 has 16 amino acids. CDR3 DNA only is kept here, 48 bases in frame from base 1. CDR1 and CDR2 are read off the germline V gene as SGHNT and YENEEA. The method behind the library was the immunoSEQ multiplex PCR assay. This is the immuneACCESS table as TCRdb keeps it, with only in-frame sequences that have V and J called. A part of the clones is gone; compared with another copy, unresolved V genes explain less than half, and the rest is unexplained. The sample table lists about 160,000 clones, 80% to 90% of them with a count of one. The biggest ten clones account for approximately 12% of the sample. Concerning this clone: What antigen it recognizes has not been identified. Qualities for individual bases were not recorded, and no much larger clone is one base off.

The origin of this receptor is a man aged 30 to 39 in good health. The sequenced material came from blood. This receptor chain uses TRBV11-3 and TRBJ2-3; 10 of the junction bases match TRBD2. In nucleotides, the sequence is TGTGCCAGCAGCCTAAGCAGCGGGAGGGGGACAGATACGCAGTATTTT. Translated, this is CASSLSSGRGTDTQYF.